This TCR beta chain emerged from a study of CD8 T cells in ankylosing spondylitis. V lost 4 bases, J lost 5 bases, and 7 bases stayed unmatched. The CDR3 extends over 17 amino acids. CDR1 is SGDLS, CDR2 YYNGEE, per germline. One entry per CDR3 protein, called by TCRdb with MiXCR from the 5' RACE reads. The sample lists 150,000 to 200,000 distinct CDR3 sequences, under 35% occurring once. The source is a male donor with ankylosing spondylitis. Sequencing was done on a sample of synovial fluid, either unsorted or a sorted T cell fraction (not recorded which). This chain links TRBV9 with TRBJ2-2, with TRBD2 matching 14 bases. CDR3 in amino acids: CASSQTSGGARTGELFF. CDR3 coding DNA: TGTGCCAGCAGCCAGACTAGCGGGGGGGCCAGGACCGGGGAGCTGTTTTTT. Filled out from reference TRBV9 and TRBJ2-2, the complete variable domain reads DSGVTQTPKHLITATGQRVTLRCSPRSGDLSVYWYQQSLDQGLQFLIQYYNGEERAKGNILERFSAQQFPDLHSELNLSSLELGDSALYFCASSQTSGGARTGELFFGEGSRLTVL.